This entry lists 4 T cell receptor beta chains sequenced from one sample in a study of T cell repertoires in cytomegalovirus infection. The antigens these receptors bind are not known. TCRdb reprocessed the reads via MiXCR and lists one record per CDR3 protein. This sample has hundreds of thousands of distinct CDR3 sequences, with about 33% found just once. The specimen was cultured PBMCs, collected from culture after CMV antigen stimulation. These receptors all stem from a human donor in good health (CMV status not recorded). Some clones in this sample may be carry-over from other donors' samples.

This chain links TRBV20-1 with TRBJ2-7; tentatively, D is TRBD1 (6 bases). Germline CDR1 reads DFQATT; CDR2 reads SNEGSKA (reference sequence). The CDR3 length is 14 residues. V was shortened by 4 bases and J by 6 bases, with 19 bases between the two germline ends. Written as DNA, the CDR3 is TGCAGTGCTACCCTCATGACAGGCCCCTTCGAGCAGTACTTC. This sequence encodes CSATLMTGPFEQYF.

This sequence joins TRBV28 and TRBJ2-5; 8 bases align to TRBD2. CDR1 and CDR2 (germline): MDHEN, SYDVKM. With V trimmed by 5 bases and J by 0 bases, 29 bases remained unmatched. This CDR3 region has 23 residues. CDR3 sequence: CASSTSLPPPRLATKLDQETQYF. The CDR3 region has the DNA TGTGCCAGCAGTACCTCCCTCCCACCACCTCGACTAGCGACAAAACTAGACCAAGAGACCCAGTACTTC.

CDR3 nucleotide sequence: TGTGCCGCCATACGACCAGGGGCTAACACTGAAGCTTTCTTT. Protein sequence: CAAIRPGANTEAFF. The chain joins TRBV28 to TRBJ1-1; tentative D call: TRBD1 (6 bases). The CDR3 sequence is 14 residues long. V was shortened by 11 bases and J by 2 bases, with 18 bases between the two germline ends. From germline, CDR1 is MDHEN and CDR2 SYDVKM.

This clonotype was observed a handful of times. One end of the junction does not line up with germline, which may come from a read error. The chain carries TRBV19 and TRBJ1-1, with 8 nucleotides matching TRBD1. CDR3 length equals 13 residues. Germline V lookup: CDR1 LNHDA, CDR2 SQIVND (reference sequence). CDR3 sequence (DNA): TGTGCCAGTAGTGTAGACAGGGGAAGAGAAGCTTTCTTT. Encoded protein: CASSVDRGREAFF.